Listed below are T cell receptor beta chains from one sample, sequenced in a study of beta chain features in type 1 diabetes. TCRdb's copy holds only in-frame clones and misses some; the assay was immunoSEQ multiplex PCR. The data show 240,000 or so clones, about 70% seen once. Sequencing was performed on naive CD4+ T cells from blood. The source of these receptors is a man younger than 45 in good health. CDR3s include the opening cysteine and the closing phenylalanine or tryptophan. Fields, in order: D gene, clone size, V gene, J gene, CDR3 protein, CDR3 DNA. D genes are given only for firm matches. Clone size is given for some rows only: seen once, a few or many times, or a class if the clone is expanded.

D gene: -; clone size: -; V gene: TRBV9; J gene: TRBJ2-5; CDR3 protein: CASSDNVVPGETQYF; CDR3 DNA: TGTGCCAGCAGCGACAATGTAGTCCCTGGGGAGACCCAGTACTTC
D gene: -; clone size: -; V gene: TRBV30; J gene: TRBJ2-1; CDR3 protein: CAWSVTTSSEQFF; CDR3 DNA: TGTGCCTGGAGTGTAACGACGAGTAGTGAGCAGTTCTTC
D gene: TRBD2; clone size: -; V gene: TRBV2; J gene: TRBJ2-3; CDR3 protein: CASSEATPTAGESTDTQYF; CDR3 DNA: TGTGCCAGCAGTGAAGCGACCCCGACGGCGGGAGAGAGCACAGATACGCAGTATTTT
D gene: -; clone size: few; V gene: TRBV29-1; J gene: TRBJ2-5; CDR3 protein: CSARTGTGLYQETQYF; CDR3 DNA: TGCAGCGCTCGAACTGGAACAGGCCTCTACCAAGAGACCCAGTACTTC
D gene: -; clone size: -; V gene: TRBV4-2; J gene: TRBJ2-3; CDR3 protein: CASSQGEPGRDTQYF; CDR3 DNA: TGTGCCAGCAGCCAAGGGGAGCCGGGGAGGGATACGCAGTATTTT
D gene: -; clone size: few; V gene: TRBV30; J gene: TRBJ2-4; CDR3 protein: CACSPGVAKNIQYF; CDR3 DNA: TGTGCCTGCTCGCCTGGGGTAGCCAAAAACATTCAGTACTTC
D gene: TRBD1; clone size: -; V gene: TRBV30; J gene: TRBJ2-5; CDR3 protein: CAWSVLGQRQETQYF; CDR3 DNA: TGTGCCTGGAGTGTATTGGGACAGCGCCAAGAGACCCAGTACTTC
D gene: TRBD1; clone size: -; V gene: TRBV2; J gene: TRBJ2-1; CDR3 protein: CASGADRGINEQFF; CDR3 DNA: TGTGCCAGCGGCGCGGACAGGGGGATCAATGAGCAGTTCTTC
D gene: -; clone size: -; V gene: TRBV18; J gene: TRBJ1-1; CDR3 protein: CASSPAGDNTEAFF; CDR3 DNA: TGTGCCAGCTCCCCCGCAGGTGATAACACTGAAGCTTTCTTT
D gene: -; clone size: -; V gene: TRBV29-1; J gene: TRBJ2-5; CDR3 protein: CSVLPQGVVETQYF; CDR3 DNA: TGCAGCGTTCTGCCACAGGGCGTCGTTGAGACCCAGTACTTC
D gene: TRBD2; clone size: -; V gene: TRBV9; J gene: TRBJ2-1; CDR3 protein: CASSVDSGRANEQFF; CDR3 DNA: TGTGCCAGCAGCGTAGACAGCGGGAGGGCCAATGAGCAGTTCTTC
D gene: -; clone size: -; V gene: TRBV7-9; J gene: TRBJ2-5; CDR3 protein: CASSTPSQETQYF; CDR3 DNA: TGTGCCAGCAGCACCCCGTCGCAAGAGACCCAGTACTTC
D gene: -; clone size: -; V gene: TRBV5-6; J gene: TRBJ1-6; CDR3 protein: CASSSQVRSASPLHF; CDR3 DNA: TGTGCCAGCAGCTCACAGGTGAGATCAGCGTCACCCCTCCACTTT
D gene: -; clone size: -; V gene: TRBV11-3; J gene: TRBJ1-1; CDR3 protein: CASSLDSPAEAFF; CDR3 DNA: TGTGCCAGCAGCTTAGATTCTCCGGCTGAAGCTTTCTTT
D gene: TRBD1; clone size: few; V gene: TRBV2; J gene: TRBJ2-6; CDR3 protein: CASKAQGTGANVLTF; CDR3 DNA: TGTGCCAGCAAAGCACAGGGGACTGGGGCCAACGTCCTGACTTTC
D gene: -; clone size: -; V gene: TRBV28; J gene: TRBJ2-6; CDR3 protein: CASSLFGSGANVLTF; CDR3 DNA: TGTGCCAGCAGTTTATTTGGAAGCGGGGCCAACGTCCTGACTTTC
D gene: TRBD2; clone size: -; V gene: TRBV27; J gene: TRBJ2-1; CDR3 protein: CASSLGLAGNEQFF; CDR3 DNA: TGTGCCAGCAGTCTAGGACTAGCTGGCAATGAGCAGTTCTTC
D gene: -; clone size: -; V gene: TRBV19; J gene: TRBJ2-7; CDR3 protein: CASSTALAGNYEQYF; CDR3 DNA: TGTGCCAGTAGTACAGCGTTGGCAGGGAACTACGAGCAGTACTTC
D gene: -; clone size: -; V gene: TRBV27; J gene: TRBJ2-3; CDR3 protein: CASSLEGNTDTQYF; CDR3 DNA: TGTGCCAGCAGTCTGGAGGGAAACACAGATACGCAGTATTTT
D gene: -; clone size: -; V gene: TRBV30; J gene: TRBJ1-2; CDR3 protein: CAWSVRYGYTF; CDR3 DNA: TGTGCCTGGAGTGTACGGTATGGCTACACCTTC
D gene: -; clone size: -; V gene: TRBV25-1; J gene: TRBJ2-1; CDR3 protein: CASSANSYNEQFF; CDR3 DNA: TGTGCCAGCAGTGCCAACAGCTACAATGAGCAGTTCTTC
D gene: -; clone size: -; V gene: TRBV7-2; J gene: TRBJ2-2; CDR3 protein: CASSYQQGAGELFF; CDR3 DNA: TGTGCCAGCAGCTATCAACAGGGCGCCGGGGAGCTGTTTTTT
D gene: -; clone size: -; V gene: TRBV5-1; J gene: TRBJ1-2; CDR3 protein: CASSLHRDKPYGYTF; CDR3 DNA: TGCGCCAGCAGCTTGCACCGGGACAAGCCCTATGGCTACACCTTC
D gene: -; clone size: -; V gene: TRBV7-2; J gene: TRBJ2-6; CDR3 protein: CASSLGTENVLTF; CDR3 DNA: TGTGCCAGCAGCCTGGGGACGGAGAACGTCCTGACTTTC
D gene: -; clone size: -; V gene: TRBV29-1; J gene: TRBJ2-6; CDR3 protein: CSVVSPSGANVLTF; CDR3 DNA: TGCAGCGTTGTGAGCCCGTCTGGGGCCAACGTCCTGACTTTC
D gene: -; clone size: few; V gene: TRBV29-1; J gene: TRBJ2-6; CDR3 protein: CSVSQGVTGANVLTF; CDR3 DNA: TGCAGCGTTTCACAGGGAGTCACTGGGGCCAACGTCCTGACTTTC
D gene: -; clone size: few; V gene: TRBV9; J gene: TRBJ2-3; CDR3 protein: CASSVGGADTQYF; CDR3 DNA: TGTGCCAGCAGCGTAGGAGGGGCAGATACGCAGTATTTT
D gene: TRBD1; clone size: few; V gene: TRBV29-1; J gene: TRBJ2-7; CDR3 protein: CSVQGQVELGQYF; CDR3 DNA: TGCAGCGTGCAGGGACAGGTGGAGTTAGGGCAGTACTTC
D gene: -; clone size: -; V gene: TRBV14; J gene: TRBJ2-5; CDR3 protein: CASSQAPSASETQYF; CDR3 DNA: TGTGCCAGCAGCCAAGCCCCTAGCGCTTCGGAGACCCAGTACTTC
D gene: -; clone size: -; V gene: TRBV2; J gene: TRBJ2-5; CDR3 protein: CASSQGREETQYF; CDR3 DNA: TGTGCCAGCAGCCAGGGCAGGGAAGAGACCCAGTACTTC
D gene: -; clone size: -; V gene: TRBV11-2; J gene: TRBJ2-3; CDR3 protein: CASSLDGSEADTQYF; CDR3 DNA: TGTGCCAGCAGCTTAGATGGCTCCGAGGCAGATACGCAGTATTTT
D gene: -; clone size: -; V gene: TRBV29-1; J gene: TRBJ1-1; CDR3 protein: CSVERGFTEAFF; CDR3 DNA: TGCAGCGTTGAACGGGGGTTCACTGAAGCTTTCTTT
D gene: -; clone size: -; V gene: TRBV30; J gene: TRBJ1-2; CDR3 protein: CAWSYQDGYTF; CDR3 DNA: TGTGCCTGGAGTTATCAGGATGGCTACACCTTC
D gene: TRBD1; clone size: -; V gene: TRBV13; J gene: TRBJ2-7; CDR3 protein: CASSPQGVYEQYF; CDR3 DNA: TGTGCCAGCAGCCCCCAGGGGGTCTACGAGCAGTACTTC
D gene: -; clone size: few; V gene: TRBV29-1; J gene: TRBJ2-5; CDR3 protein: CSVDRWETQYF; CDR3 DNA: TGCAGCGTTGACAGGTGGGAGACCCAGTACTTC
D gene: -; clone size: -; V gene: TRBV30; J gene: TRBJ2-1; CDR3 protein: CAWSGSGHNEQFF; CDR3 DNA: TGTGCCTGGAGCGGGAGTGGGCACAATGAGCAGTTCTTC
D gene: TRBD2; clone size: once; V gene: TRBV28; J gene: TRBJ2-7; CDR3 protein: CASSLSVAGDEQYF; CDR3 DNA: TGTGCCAGCAGTTTGTCGGTAGCGGGAGACGAGCAGTACTTC
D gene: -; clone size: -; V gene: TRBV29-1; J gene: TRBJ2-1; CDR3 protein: CSVVRGRNEQFF; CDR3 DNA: TGCAGCGTTGTCAGGGGGAGGAATGAGCAGTTCTTC
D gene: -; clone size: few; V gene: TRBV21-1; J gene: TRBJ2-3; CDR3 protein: CASSKGHSPVADTQYF; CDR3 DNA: TGTGCCAGCAGCAAAGGCCACAGTCCAGTGGCAGATACGCAGTATTTT
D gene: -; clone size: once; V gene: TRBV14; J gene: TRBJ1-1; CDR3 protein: CASTVGLFTEAFF; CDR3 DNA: TGTGCCAGCACCGTGGGTTTGTTCACTGAAGCTTTCTTT
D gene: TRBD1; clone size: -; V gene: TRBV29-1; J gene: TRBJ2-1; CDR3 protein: CSSRTGTNEQFF; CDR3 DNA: TGCAGCTCGAGGACAGGTACTAATGAGCAGTTCTTC
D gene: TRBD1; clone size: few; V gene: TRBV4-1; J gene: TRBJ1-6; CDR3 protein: CASSRSQGDRDSPLHF; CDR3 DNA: TGCGCCAGCAGCCGCTCGCAGGGGGACCGGGATTCACCCCTCCACTTT
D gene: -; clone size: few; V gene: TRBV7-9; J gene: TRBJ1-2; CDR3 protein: CASSVETGNYGYTF; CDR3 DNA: TGTGCCAGCAGCGTAGAGACAGGAAACTATGGCTACACCTTC
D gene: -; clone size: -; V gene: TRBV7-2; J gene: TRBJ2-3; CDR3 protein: CASSVRGTTLTDTQYF; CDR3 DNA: TGTGCCAGCAGCGTCCGCGGGACGACACTCACAGATACGCAGTATTTT
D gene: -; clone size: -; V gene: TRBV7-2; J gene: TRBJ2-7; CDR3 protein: CASSLVGSFYEQYF; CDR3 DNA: TGTGCCAGCAGCTTAGTGGGCAGCTTCTACGAGCAGTACTTC
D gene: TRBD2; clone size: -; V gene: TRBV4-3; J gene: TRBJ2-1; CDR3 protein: CASSQVPGTSEHNEQFF; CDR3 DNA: TGCGCCAGCAGCCAAGTCCCAGGGACTAGCGAACACAATGAGCAGTTCTTC
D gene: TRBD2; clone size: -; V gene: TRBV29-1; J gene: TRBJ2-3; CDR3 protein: CSAWLQGGSDTQYF; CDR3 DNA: TGCAGCGCTTGGCTTCAGGGAGGGTCAGATACGCAGTATTTT
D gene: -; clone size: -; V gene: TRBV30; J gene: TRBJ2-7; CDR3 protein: CAWGQAPYEQYF; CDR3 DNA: TGTGCCTGGGGGCAGGCCCCCTACGAGCAGTACTTC
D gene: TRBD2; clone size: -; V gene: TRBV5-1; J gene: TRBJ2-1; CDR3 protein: CASSLESGRAYNEQFF; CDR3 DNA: TGCGCCAGCAGCTTGGAGTCCGGGAGGGCCTACAATGAGCAGTTCTTC
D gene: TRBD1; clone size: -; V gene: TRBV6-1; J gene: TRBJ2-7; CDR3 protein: CASSGQGRNEQYF; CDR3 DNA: TGTGCCAGCAGCGGACAGGGGAGAAACGAGCAGTACTTC
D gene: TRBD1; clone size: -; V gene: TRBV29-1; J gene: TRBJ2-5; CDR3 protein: CSAMGQYSGETQYF; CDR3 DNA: TGCAGCGCCATGGGACAGTATTCAGGAGAGACCCAGTACTTC
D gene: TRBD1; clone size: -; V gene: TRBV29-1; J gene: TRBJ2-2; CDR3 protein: CSVGQGDGELFF; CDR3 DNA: TGCAGCGTTGGACAGGGGGACGGGGAGCTGTTTTTT
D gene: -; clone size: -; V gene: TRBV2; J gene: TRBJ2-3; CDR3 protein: CGCLTDTQYF; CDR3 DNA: TGCGGCTGCTTGACAGATACGCAGTATTTT
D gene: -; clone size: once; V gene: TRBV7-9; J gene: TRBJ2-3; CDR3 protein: CASSPPPTVMTKF; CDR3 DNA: TGTGCCAGCAGCCCTCCCCCGACGGTGATGACAAAATTT
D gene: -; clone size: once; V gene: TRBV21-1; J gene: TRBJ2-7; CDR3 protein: CASSGGATYEQYF; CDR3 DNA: TGTGCCAGCAGCGGCGGGGCTACCTACGAGCAGTACTTC
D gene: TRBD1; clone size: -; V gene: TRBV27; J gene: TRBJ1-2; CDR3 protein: CASRPRTGDNYGYTF; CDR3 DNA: TGTGCCAGCAGACCACGGACAGGGGATAACTATGGCTACACCTTC
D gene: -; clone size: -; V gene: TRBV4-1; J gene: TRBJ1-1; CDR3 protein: CASSNPGLKNTEAFF; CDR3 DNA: TGCGCCAGCAGTAACCCGGGACTAAAGAACACTGAAGCTTTCTTT
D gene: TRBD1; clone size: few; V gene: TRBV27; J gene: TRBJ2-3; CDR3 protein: CASSPHRGLGTDTQYF; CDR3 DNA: TGTGCCAGCAGTCCCCACAGGGGGCTCGGCACAGATACGCAGTATTTT
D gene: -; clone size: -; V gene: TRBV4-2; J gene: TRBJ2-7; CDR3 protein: CASSHLFGRSYEQYF; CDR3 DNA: TGTGCCAGCAGCCACCTTTTTGGCAGGTCCTACGAGCAGTACTTC
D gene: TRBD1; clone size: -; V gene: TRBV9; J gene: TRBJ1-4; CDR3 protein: CASSGTGHEKLFF; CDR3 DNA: TGTGCCTCATCCGGGACAGGGCATGAAAAACTGTTTTTT